The entry below describes one TCR beta chain. Measured with immunoSEQ multiplex PCR; TCRdb has only the in-frame clones, and not every one. This repertoire shows tens of thousands of clones, roughly 89% found once; its top ten account for around 3.3%. CDR3 size: 15 residues. The J segment lost 5 bases and the V segment lost 3 bases, leaving 5 bases of the junction unmatched. Germline assignment: CDR1 WNHNN and CDR2 SYGVQD (reference sequence). This sample was taken from a study of blood T cell repertoires in COVID-19. For the study at large: The cDNA or gDNA used as material had been derived from T cells, B-cell-depleted T cells, or PBMCs.

The sequencing input was peripheral blood. The TCR sequence derives from a man aged 50-60 years with acute or convalescent COVID-19. The genes are TRBV10-1 and TRBJ2-5, with 11 bases fitting TRBD2. CDR3 in amino acids: CASSELAGARETQYF. Here the CDR3 DNA reads TGCGCCAGCAGTGAACTAGCGGGAGCGAGGGAGACCCAGTACTTC.